This T cell receptor (beta chain) was recovered during a study of monozygotic twins with inflammatory bowel disease. Each sample's cDNA came from eight separate reactions. TCRdb reprocessed the 5' RACE reads, keeping one entry per CDR3 protein, no DNA. The specimen's table records 150,000 to 200,000 distinct CDR3 sequences. The CDR3 is made up of 15 amino acids. CDR1 and CDR2 from the germline V gene are MDHEN and SYDVKM. The sequence was collected from a human donor with ulcerative colitis or Crohn's disease, or a healthy co-twin of an affected twin (not recorded which). The sample was blood. The rearrangement links TRBV28 to TRBJ1-3; TCRdb's D gene call, TRBD1, goes unchecked for lack of DNA. The CDR3 protein is CASRATGLSGNTIYF.